A single sample is the source of the 26 T cell receptor beta chains below, sequenced in a study of blood T cell repertoires in COVID-19. Some clones are missing from TCRdb's copy, which holds only in-frame ones; the method was immunoSEQ multiplex PCR. In the table there are 200,000 to 250,000 clones, around nine tenths of which are singletons. Sequencing used peripheral blood. Receptors originate from a man aged 80 or over with acute or convalescent COVID-19.

This clone was recorded a few times. The chain couples TRBV7-3 to TRBJ2-7, with D tentatively TRBD2 (5 bases). The CDR3 is 13 amino acids. The V end was cut by 5 bases, the J end by 4 bases, with 12 bases between. Germline CDR1 SGHTA, CDR2 FQGTGA. As DNA, the CDR3 is TGTGCCAGCAGCGCCGGGGTCAAATACGAGCAGTACTTC. This translates into CASSAGVKYEQYF.

Details on this clone: The sample has other DNA sequences that encode this CDR3 too. The chain links TRBV14 to TRBJ1-1, with 7 bases matching TRBD1. Looked up from germline, CDR1 is SGHDN and CDR2 is FVKESK. J was trimmed by 3 bases and V by 5 bases; bases with no gene match: 3. The CDR3 length is 13 residues. CDR3 sequence reads: CASSLQGYTEAFF. CDR3 nucleotides: TGTGCCAGCAGCTTACAGGGGTACACTGAAGCTTTCTTT.

The V gene is TRBV6-5, the J gene TRBJ2-1; TRBD2 agrees at 7 bases. Germline V gives CDR1 MNHEY, CDR2 SVGAGI. Trimming at V came to 6 bases and at J to 7 bases, leaving 9 bases not matched to a gene. CDR3 length: 14 residues. The CDR3 is CASSPPSGSNEQFF. CDR3 DNA sequence: TGTGCCAGCAGCCCGCCTAGCGGATCAAATGAGCAGTTCTTC.

The rearrangement links TRBV25-1 to TRBJ1-1; D might be TRBD1 (5 bases). The germline gives CDR1 MGHDK, CDR2 SYGVNS. V was pared by 5 bases and J by 1 base, with 17 bases between. The CDR3 runs to 16 residues. CDR3 nucleotides: TGTGCCAGCAGTACCATGGGAGGGCAGGGGAACACTGAAGCTTTCTTT. Translating it yields CASSTMGGQGNTEAFF.

This clone has at least ten counts. This chain uses TRBV19 with TRBJ1-1, with D tentatively TRBD1 (6 bases). This CDR3 has 18 amino acids. CDR1 is LNHDA, CDR2 SQIVND, per germline (reference sequence). V was clipped by 2 bases and J by 2 bases, with 21 bases between them. The DNA for the CDR3 is TGTGCCAGTAGTATAAAGGGGACACATCCTTTTCCAAACACTGAAGCTTTCTTT. It codes for CASSIKGTHPFPNTEAFF. Drawing the rest from reference TRBV19 and TRBJ1-1, the complete variable domain is DGGITQSPKYLFRKEGQNVTLSCEQNLNHDAMYWYRQDPGQGLRLIYYSQIVNDFQKGDIAEGYSVSREKKESFPLTVTSAQKNPTAFYLCASSIKGTHPFPNTEAFFGQGTRLTVV.

The CDR3 DNA reads as TGTGCCAGCAGTGAAGTTCTGTCGAACACTGAAGCTTTCTTT. Protein product: CASSEVLSNTEAFF. V gene TRBV2 combines with J gene TRBJ1-1; D not certain. V was shortened by 1 base and J by 1 base, with 7 bases between the two germline ends. CDR1 is SNHLY, CDR2 FYNNEI, per germline. The CDR3 is 14 amino acids. Based on the CDR3 plus reference TRBV2 and TRBJ1-1, the full variable domain is EPEVTQTPSHQVTQMGQEVILRCVPISNHLYFYWYRQILGQKVEFLVSFYNNEISEKSEIFDDQFSVERPDGSNFTLKIRSTKLEDSAMYFCASSEVLSNTEAFFGQGTRLTVV.

The chain is built from TRBV7-8 and TRBJ2-7, with 10 bases fitting TRBD2. The V and J ends lost 2 bases and 5 bases, in that order; junction bases with no gene match: 6. In germline, CDR1 is SGHVS, CDR2 FQNEAQ. The CDR3 is made up of 15 amino acids. The CDR3 protein is CASSLSGLALHEQYF. For the CDR3, the DNA is TGTGCCAGCAGCTTATCGGGACTAGCGTTGCACGAGCAGTACTTC.

This chain links TRBV3-1 (or the pseudogene TRBV3-2) with TRBJ1-1; possibly TRBD1 for D (5 bases). The germline V and J ends were trimmed by 4 bases and 1 base, with 10 bases remaining between them. The CDR3 has 14 amino acids. CDR1 LGHDT and CDR2 YNNKEL come from the germline V gene (reference sequence). The CDR3 protein is CASSRSTENTEAFF. The CDR3 DNA is TGTGCCAGCAGCCGATCGACAGAGAACACTGAAGCTTTCTTT.

The chain joins TRBV18 to TRBJ1-3; TRBD1 is a possible D gene (6 bases). The CDR3 has 16 residues. Trimming took 0 bases from V and 0 from J, leaving 9 bases between them. CDR1 is KGHSH, CDR2 LQKENI, per germline. Here the CDR3 reads CASSPPGQNSGNTIYF. CDR3 DNA: TGTGCCAGCTCACCACCCGGACAGAACTCTGGAAACACCATATATTTT.

This sequence joins TRBV28 and TRBJ1-3; 10 positions agree with TRBD1. With V trimmed by 3 bases and J by 0 bases, 5 bases remained unmatched. Germline CDR1 and CDR2: MDHEN and SYDVKM. The CDR3 totals 17 residues. CDR3: CASSFWTGGSSGNTIYF. In DNA, the CDR3 is TGTGCCAGCAGTTTTTGGACAGGGGGGAGCTCTGGAAACACCATATATTTT.

V usage is TRBV14 and J usage is TRBJ2-7, with D perhaps TRBD2 (5 bases). The CDR3 runs 15 residues. The germline V gene has CDR1 SGHDN and CDR2 FVKESK. V was shortened by 3 bases and J by 0 bases, with 12 bases between the two germline ends. The CDR3 DNA reads as TGTGCCAGCAGCCACACCCTAGAGGGCTCCTACGAGCAGTACTTC. Its translation: CASSHTLEGSYEQYF.

The CDR3 DNA reads TGTGCCAGCTCACCTGAGGGGGTCCGATACACTGAAGCTTTCTTT. Protein product: CASSPEGVRYTEAFF. This chain connects TRBV18 to TRBJ1-1; D is possibly TRBD1 (6 bases). The CDR3 is 15 residues long. Between the trimmed V and J ends, which lost 3 bases and 3 bases, there was a span of 14 bases. The germline gives CDR1 KGHSH, CDR2 LQKENI.

This rearrangement joins TRBV6-5 to TRBJ2-7; 11 nucleotides match TRBD1. CDR1 and CDR2 (germline): MNHEY, SVGAGI. CDR3 length equals 14 residues. The ends lost 8 bases at V and 2 bases at J; junction bases unmatched: 5. This CDR3 is CASGGQGGPYEQYF. The DNA of the CDR3 is TGTGCCAGCGGGGGACAGGGGGGCCCCTACGAGCAGTACTTC.

The chain employs TRBV6-2 or TRBV6-3 and TRBJ1-2; D is undetermined. The germline V gene encodes CDR1 MNHEY and CDR2 SVGEGT. This CDR3 has 14 amino acids. The germline V and J ends were trimmed by 2 bases and 5 bases, with 12 bases remaining between them. The CDR3 bases are TGTGCCAGCAGTTACGAGACATTCACATATGGCTACACCTTC. Translation: CASSYETFTYGYTF.

DNA of the CDR3: TGTGCCAGCACTTCGGGACAGGGGGCAATCTATGGCTACACCTTC. It yields the protein CASTSGQGAIYGYTF. V and J are TRBV28 and TRBJ1-2, with 12 bases matching TRBD1. This CDR3 has 15 amino acids. From germline, CDR1 is MDHEN and CDR2 SYDVKM. J lost 4 bases, V lost 7 bases, and 7 bases had no gene match.

The rearrangement joins TRBV6-1 to TRBJ1-2; D is possibly TRBD1 (6 bases). The ends were cut back, 3 bases at V and 8 bases at J, with 13 bases in the middle. This CDR3 region has 13 residues. Germline values: CDR1 MNHNS, CDR2 SASEGT. The CDR3 sequence: CASSDGTIAGYTF. The CDR3 DNA reads as TGTGCCAGCAGTGACGGGACAATTGCCGGCTACACCTTC.

This clone was seen only a few times. The J gene is TRBJ1-1, the V gene TRBV28; D is possibly TRBD1 (5 bases). V was trimmed by 5 bases and J by 3 bases, leaving 16 bases between them. CDR3 length: 15 amino acids. Looked up from germline, CDR1 is MDHEN and CDR2 is SYDVKM. The CDR3 nucleotides read TGTGCCAGCAGTGCGCCGACAGCGTTATACACTGAAGCTTTCTTT. It encodes CASSAPTALYTEAFF.

The chain has TRBV27 and TRBJ1-5, with a possible D match to TRBD1 (5 bases). V lost 5 bases and J lost 1, with 18 bases in between. This CDR3 has 17 amino acids. Germline V gene lookup returns CDR1 MNHEY and CDR2 SMNVEV (reference sequence). This CDR3 is CASSASVGAYSNQPQHF. In DNA form, the CDR3 reads TGTGCCAGCAGTGCAAGCGTTGGGGCCTACAGCAATCAGCCCCAGCATTTT.

The gene calls are TRBV7-9 and TRBJ1-3; D remains ambiguous. Germline values: CDR1 SEHNR, CDR2 FQNEAQ (reference sequence). The CDR3 is 14 amino acids. V was trimmed by 6 bases and J by 2 bases, leaving 11 bases between them. The CDR3 here is CASSFAGAGNTIYF. CDR3 in DNA: TGTGCCAGCAGTTTCGCCGGGGCTGGAAACACCATATATTTT.

This chain links TRBV28 with TRBJ1-2; TRBD1 agrees at 9 bases. CDR3 size: 15 residues. CDR1 is MDHEN and CDR2 is SYDVKM in the germline V gene. With V trimmed by 2 bases and J by 3 bases, 4 bases remained unmatched. The chain's CDR3 is CASSLGTGTYYGYTF. The CDR3 coding sequence is TGTGCCAGCAGTTTAGGGACAGGGACGTACTATGGCTACACCTTC.

The J gene is TRBJ1-2, the V gene TRBV28; 9 bases align to TRBD1. V shed 7 bases, J shed 4 bases, and the junction held 13 bases outside the gene matches. Per the germline V gene, CDR1 is MDHEN and CDR2 is SYDVKM. The CDR3 contains 16 residues. The CDR3 spells CASTTPRDRALYGYTF. CDR3 bases: TGTGCCAGCACCACTCCGAGGGACAGGGCGCTCTATGGCTACACCTTC.

V gene TRBV7-9 combines with J gene TRBJ1-1, with D unclear. The CDR3 is 12 amino acids. The ends were cut back, 8 bases at V and 2 bases at J, with 9 bases in the middle. From germline, CDR1 is SEHNR and CDR2 FQNEAQ (reference sequence). The CDR3 is CASLTENTEAFF. The CDR3 DNA follows: TGTGCCAGCCTTACAGAAAACACTGAAGCTTTCTTT.

This clone was recorded only once. The CDR3 sequence is CASSYGRQTQYF. The CDR3 DNA sequence: TGTGCCAGCAGTTATGGGAGACAAACCCAGTACTTC. The V and J genes are TRBV6-2 or TRBV6-3 and TRBJ2-5, with a weak D call TRBD2 (5 bases). Germline V gene sequence: CDR1 MNHEY, CDR2 SVGEGT. CDR3 length equals 12 residues. V lost 3 bases to trimming and J lost 8 bases, with 10 bases between them.

This clone was counted once. The rearrangement joins TRBV18 to TRBJ2-1; D call uncertain. With 1 base removed from V and 10 bases from J, the gap between germline ends came to 11 bases. This CDR3 is 13 amino acids long. Germline CDR1 and CDR2: KGHSH and LQKENI. The CDR3 DNA sequence: TGTGCCAGCTCACCACTCATTCAGGAAGAGCAGTTCTTC. Protein product: CASSPLIQEEQFF. Full variable domain (missing parts from reference TRBV18 and TRBJ2-1): NAGVMQNPRHLVRRRGQEARLRCSPMKGHSHVYWYRQLPEEGLKFMVYLQKENIIDESGMPKERFSAEFPKEGPSILRIQQVVRGDSAAYFCASSPLIQEEQFFGPGTRLTVL.

This chain joins TRBV28 and TRBJ1-6, with TRBD1 identical over 10 bases. Germline lookup yields CDR1 MDHEN and CDR2 SYDVKM. The CDR3 contains 19 residues. V was clipped by 5 bases and J by 0 bases; unmatched bases: 10. The CDR3 DNA reads as TGTGCCAGCAGTCGCAGACTCGGGACAGGGGACTCCTATAATTCACCCCTCCACTTT. Amino acid sequence: CASSRRLGTGDSYNSPLHF.

The chain is built from TRBV27 and TRBJ2-3, with TRBD1 matching over 7 bases. The length of the CDR3 is 20 residues. CDR1 is MNHEY and CDR2 is SMNVEV in the germline V gene (reference sequence). V gave up 3 bases and J gave up 4 bases; unmatched junction bases: 22. The CDR3 DNA is TGTGCCAGCAGTTTCCGACAGGGTAGGCGAATGAGCCAGCACGCAGATACGCAGTATTTT. This translates into CASSFRQGRRMSQHADTQYF.